The TCR beta chain under discussion was sequenced for a study of tumor and adjacent non-tumor tissue in lung cancer. The library came from three nested PCR rounds adapted from ARM-PCR protocols. TCRdb fed the multiplex PCR reads into MiXCR, producing one record per CDR3 protein. The data hold about 98,000 distinct CDR3 sequences, with around three quarters observed a single time. CDR1 and CDR2 (germline): ENHRY, SYGVKD. The CDR3 sequence is 12 residues long. With 6 bases removed from V and 4 bases from J, the gap between germline ends came to 8 bases. RNA was extracted from bulk tissue without any cell sorting. Distant lung tissue was collected more than 3 cm away from the tumor edge.

The sequence was obtained from a man aged 55 to 70 with small cell lung cancer. Sequencing was carried out using distant non-tumor lung tissue. This chain joins TRBV10-3 and TRBJ2-3; D remains ambiguous. The CDR3 nucleotides are TGTGCCATCAGAGCTATGTCAGATACGCAGTATTTT. It is translated as CAIRAMSDTQYF.